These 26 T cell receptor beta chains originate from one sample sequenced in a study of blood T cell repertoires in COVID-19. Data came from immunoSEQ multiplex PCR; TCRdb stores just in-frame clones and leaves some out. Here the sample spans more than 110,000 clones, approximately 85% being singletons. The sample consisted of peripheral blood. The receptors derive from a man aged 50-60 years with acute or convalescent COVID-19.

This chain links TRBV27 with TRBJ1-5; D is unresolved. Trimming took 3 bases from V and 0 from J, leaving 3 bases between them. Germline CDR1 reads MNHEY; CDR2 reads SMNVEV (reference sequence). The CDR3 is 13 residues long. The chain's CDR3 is CASSFHSNQPQHF. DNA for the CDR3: TGTGCCAGCAGTTTCCATAGCAATCAGCCCCAGCATTTT.

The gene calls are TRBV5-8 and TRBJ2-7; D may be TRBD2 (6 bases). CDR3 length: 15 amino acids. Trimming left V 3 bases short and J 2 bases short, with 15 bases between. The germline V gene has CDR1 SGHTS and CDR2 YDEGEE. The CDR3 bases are TGTGCCAGCAGCTGGGAGGCAGGAACCACCTACGAGCAGTACTTC. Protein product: CASSWEAGTTYEQYF. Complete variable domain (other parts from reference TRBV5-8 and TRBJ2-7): EAGVTQSPTHLIKTRGQQATLRCSPISGHTSVYWYQQALGLGLQFLLWYDEGEERNRGNFPPRFSGRQFPNYSSELNVNALELEDSALYLCASSWEAGTTYEQYFGPGTRLTVT.

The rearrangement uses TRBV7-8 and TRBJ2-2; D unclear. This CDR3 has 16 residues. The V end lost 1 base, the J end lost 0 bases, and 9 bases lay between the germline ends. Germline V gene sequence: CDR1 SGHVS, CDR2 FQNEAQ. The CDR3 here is CASSLVGYPNTGELFF. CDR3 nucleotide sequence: TGTGCCAGCAGCTTAGTGGGCTACCCGAACACCGGGGAGCTGTTTTTT. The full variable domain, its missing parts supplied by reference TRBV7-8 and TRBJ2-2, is GAGVSQSPRYKVAKRGQDVALRCDPISGHVSLFWYQQALGQGPEFLTYFQNEAQLDKSGLPSDRFFAERPEGSVSTLKIQRTQQEDSAVYLCASSLVGYPNTGELFFGEGSRLTVL.

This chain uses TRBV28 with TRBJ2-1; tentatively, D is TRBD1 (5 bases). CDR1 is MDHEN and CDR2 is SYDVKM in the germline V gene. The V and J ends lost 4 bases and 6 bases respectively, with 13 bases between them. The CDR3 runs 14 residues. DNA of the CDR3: TGTGCCAGCAGTTCCCCCCAGGGTCCCAATGAGCAGTTCTTC. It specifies CASSSPQGPNEQFF.

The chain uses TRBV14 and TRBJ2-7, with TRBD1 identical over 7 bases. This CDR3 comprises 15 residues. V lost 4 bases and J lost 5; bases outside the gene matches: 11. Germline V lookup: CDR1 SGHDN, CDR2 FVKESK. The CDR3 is CASSPRDRIAHEQYF. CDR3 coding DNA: TGTGCCAGCAGCCCCCGGGACAGAATTGCTCACGAGCAGTACTTC.

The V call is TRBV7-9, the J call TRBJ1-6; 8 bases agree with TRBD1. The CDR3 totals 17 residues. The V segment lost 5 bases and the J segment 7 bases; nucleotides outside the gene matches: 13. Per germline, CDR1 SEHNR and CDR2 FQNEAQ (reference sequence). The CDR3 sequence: CASSLSRGQARNSPLHF. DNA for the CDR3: TGTGCCAGCAGCCTAAGTCGGGGACAGGCGAGGAATTCACCCCTCCACTTT.

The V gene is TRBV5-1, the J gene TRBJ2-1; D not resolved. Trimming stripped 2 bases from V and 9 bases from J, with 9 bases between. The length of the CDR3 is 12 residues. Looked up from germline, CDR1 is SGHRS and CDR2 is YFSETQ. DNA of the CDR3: TGCGCCAGCAGCTTCCTTGGCATTGAGCAGTTCTTC. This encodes CASSFLGIEQFF.

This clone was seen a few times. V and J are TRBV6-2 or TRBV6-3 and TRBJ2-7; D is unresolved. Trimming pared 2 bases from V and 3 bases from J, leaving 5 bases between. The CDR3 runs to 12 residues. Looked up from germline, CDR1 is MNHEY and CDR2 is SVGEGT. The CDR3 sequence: CASSYAYYEQYF. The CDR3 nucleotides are TGTGCCAGCAGTTACGCCTACTACGAGCAGTACTTC.

CDR3: CAWSFQGPETQYF. The CDR3 DNA is TGTGCCTGGAGTTTCCAGGGGCCAGAGACCCAGTACTTC. The chain recombines TRBV30 with TRBJ2-5; a possible D gene is TRBD1 (6 bases). The V gene's germline CDR1 is GTSNPN and CDR2 SVGIG (reference sequence). The CDR3 has 13 amino acids. Trimming removed 2 bases from V and 4 bases from J, with 11 bases in between. The full variable domain, in which reference TRBV30 and TRBJ2-5 provide the parts outside the CDR3, is SQTIHQWPATLVQPVGSPLSLECTVEGTSNPNLYWYRQAAGRGLQLLFYSVGIGQISSEVPQNLSASRPQDRQFILSSKKLLLSDSGFYLCAWSFQGPETQYFGPGTRLLVL.

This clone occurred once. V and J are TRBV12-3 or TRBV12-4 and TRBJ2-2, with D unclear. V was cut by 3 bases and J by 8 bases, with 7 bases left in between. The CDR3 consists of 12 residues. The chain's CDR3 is CASSLQMGELFF. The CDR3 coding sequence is TGTGCCAGCAGTTTGCAGATGGGGGAGCTGTTTTTT.

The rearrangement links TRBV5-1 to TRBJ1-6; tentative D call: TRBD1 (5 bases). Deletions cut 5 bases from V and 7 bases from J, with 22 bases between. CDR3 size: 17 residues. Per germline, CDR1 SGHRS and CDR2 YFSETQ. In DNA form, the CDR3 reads TGCGCCAGCAGAGGTAGAGACAGCGAGCCCTCGAATTCACCCCTCCACTTT. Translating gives CASRGRDSEPSNSPLHF.

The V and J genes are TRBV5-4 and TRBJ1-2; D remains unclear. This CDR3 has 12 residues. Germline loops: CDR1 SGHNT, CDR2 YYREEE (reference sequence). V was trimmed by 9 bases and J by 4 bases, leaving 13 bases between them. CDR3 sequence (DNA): TGTGCCACCCGAGGCCGGGGCTATGGCTACACCTTC. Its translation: CATRGRGYGYTF.

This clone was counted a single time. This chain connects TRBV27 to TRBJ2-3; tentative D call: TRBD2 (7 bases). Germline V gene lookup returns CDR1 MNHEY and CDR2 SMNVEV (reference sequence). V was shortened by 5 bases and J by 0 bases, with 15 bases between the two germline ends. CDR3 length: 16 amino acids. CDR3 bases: TGTGCCAGCAGTACCCCGGCGGGGGCAAGCACAGATACGCAGTATTTT. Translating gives CASSTPAGASTDTQYF.

For the CDR3, the DNA is TGTGCCATTAGAGGGGGGGGGCCGGATACGCAGTATTTT. Its protein is CAIRGGGPDTQYF. The chain recombines TRBV6-5 with TRBJ2-3, with D possibly TRBD2 on 7 matching bases. CDR3 length: 13 residues. CDR1 is MNHEY and CDR2 is SVGAGI in the germline V gene. V gave up 10 bases and J gave up 6 bases, with 17 bases separating them.

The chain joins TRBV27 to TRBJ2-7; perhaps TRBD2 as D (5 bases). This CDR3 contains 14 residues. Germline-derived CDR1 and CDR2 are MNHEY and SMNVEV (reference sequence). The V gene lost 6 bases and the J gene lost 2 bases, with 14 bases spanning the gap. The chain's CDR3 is CASRRSKRAYEQYF. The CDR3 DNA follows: TGTGCCAGCAGACGATCTAAGAGGGCCTACGAGCAGTACTTC.

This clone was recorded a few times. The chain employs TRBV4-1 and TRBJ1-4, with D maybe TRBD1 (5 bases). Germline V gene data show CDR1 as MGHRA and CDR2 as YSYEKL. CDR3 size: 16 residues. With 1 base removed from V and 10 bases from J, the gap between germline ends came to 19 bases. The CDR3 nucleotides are TGCGCCAGCAGCCAAGGGTTAGGGACGCGGGGAGGAAAACTGTTTTTT. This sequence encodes CASSQGLGTRGGKLFF.

As DNA, the CDR3 is TGTGCCAGCAGCCAATACACAGGAGACTACGAGCAGTACTTC. Amino acid sequence: CASSQYTGDYEQYF. The chain links TRBV3-1 (or the pseudogene TRBV3-2) to TRBJ2-7; possibly TRBD1 for D (5 bases). V shed 2 bases and J shed 3 bases, with 11 bases lying between them. Germline loops: CDR1 LGHDT, CDR2 YNNKEL (reference sequence). This CDR3 comprises 14 residues.

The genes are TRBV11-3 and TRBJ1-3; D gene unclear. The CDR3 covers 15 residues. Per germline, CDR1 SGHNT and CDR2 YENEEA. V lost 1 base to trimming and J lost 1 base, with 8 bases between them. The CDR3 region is CASSLVTVSGNTIYF. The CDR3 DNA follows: TGTGCCAGCAGCTTAGTCACGGTATCTGGAAACACCATATATTTT.

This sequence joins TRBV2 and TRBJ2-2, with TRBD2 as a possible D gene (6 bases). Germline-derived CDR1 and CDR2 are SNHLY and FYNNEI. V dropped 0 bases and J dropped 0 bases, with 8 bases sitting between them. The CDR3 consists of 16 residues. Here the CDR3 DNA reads TGTGCCAGCAGTGAAGCGCGGGGCCCGAACACCGGGGAGCTGTTTTTT. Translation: CASSEARGPNTGELFF.

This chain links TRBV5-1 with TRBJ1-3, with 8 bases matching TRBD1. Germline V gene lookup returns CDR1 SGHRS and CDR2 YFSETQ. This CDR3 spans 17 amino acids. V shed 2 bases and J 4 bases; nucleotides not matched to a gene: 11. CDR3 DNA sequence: TGCGCCAGCAGCTTTCAGCTCCAGGGGGCTGGAGGAAACACCATATATTTT. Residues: CASSFQLQGAGGNTIYF. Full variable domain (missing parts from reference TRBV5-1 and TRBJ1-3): KAGVTQTPRYLIKTRGQQVTLSCSPISGHRSVSWYQQTPGQGLQFLFEYFSETQRNKGNFPGRFSGRQFSNSRSEMNVSTLELGDSALYLCASSFQLQGAGGNTIYFGEGSWLTVV.

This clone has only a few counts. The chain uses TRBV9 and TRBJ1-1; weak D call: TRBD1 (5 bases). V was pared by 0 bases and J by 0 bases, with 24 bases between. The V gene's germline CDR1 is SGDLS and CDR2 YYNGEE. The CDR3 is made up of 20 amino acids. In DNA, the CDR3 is TGTGCCAGCAGCGTAGCGGGGGATCTCCGACCAAATAGATTGAACACTGAAGCTTTCTTT. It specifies CASSVAGDLRPNRLNTEAFF.

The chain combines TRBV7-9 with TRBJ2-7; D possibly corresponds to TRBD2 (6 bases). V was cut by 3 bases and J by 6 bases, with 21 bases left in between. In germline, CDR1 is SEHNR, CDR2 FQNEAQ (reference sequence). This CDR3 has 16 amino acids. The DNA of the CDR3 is TGTGCCAGCAGCTTGGACTCCCGGGACCGCGGGGCCGAGCAGTACTTC. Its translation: CASSLDSRDRGAEQYF.

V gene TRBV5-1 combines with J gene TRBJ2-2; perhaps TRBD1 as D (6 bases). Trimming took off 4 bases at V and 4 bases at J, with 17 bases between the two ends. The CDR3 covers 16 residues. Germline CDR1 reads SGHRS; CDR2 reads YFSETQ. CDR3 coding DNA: TGCGCCAGCAGCCAGGGCCTAGGGGGAATCACCGGGGAGCTGTTTTTT. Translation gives CASSQGLGGITGELFF.

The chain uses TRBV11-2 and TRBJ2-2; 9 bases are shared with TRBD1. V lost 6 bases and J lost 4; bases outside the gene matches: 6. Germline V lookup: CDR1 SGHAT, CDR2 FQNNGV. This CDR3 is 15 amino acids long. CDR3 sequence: CASRPGQGSTGELFF. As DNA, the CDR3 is TGTGCCAGCAGACCCGGACAGGGGAGCACCGGGGAGCTGTTTTTT.

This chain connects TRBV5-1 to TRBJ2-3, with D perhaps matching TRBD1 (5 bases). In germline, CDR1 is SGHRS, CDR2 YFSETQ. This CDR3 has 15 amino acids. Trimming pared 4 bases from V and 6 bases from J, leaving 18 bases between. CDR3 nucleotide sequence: TGCGCCAGCAGCGTTGGGGCTCTCTCCCCGGATACGCAGTATTTT. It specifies CASSVGALSPDTQYF.

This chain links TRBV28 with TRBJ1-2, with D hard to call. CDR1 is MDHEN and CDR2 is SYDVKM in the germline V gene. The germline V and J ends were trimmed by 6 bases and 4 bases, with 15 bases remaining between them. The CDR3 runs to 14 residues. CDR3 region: CASSTGVPVYGYTF. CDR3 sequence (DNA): TGTGCCAGCAGCACGGGAGTACCCGTCTATGGCTACACCTTC.